This T cell receptor (beta chain) was sequenced during a study of blood T cell repertoires in COVID-19. V dropped 6 bases and J dropped 8 bases, with 19 bases sitting between them. This CDR3 is 14 amino acids long. Germline V lookup: CDR1 SNHLY, CDR2 FYNNEI. This clone showed up just once. Sequencing used immunoSEQ multiplex PCR; TCRdb keeps in-frame clones, though not all of them. The table has 200,000 to 300,000 clones, less than 90% seen once. The receptor comes from a middle-aged woman who had recovered from COVID-19. The gene calls are TRBV2 and TRBJ1-1, with D possibly being TRBD1 (5 bases). The sequencing input was peripheral blood. The CDR3 loop reads CASSPGGGGGEAFF. CDR3 coding DNA: TGTGCCAGCAGCCCGGGGGGGGGAGGCGGCGAAGCTTTCTTT.